Each of the 25 T cell receptor beta chains below was sequenced from the same sample in a study of blood T cell repertoires in COVID-19. Data came from immunoSEQ multiplex PCR; TCRdb stores just in-frame clones and leaves some out. The sample yields about 200,000 clones, around three quarters seen once. The sequenced sample was PBMCs or T cells enriched from blood (not recorded which). The receptors shown here come from a woman between 45 and 65 years old with acute COVID-19.

V is TRBV4-3 and J is TRBJ2-1; tentative D call: TRBD1 (6 bases). V lost 1 base and J 7 bases, leaving 17 bases between the germline ends. CDR3 length: 16 amino acids. Germline assignment: CDR1 LGHNA and CDR2 YSLEER. CDR3 sequence reads: CASSQVTGAVWNEQFF. The CDR3 DNA reads TGCGCCAGCAGCCAAGTGACAGGTGCGGTTTGGAATGAGCAGTTCTTC.

The chain couples TRBV6-5 to TRBJ2-6, with D maybe TRBD1 (5 bases). V gave up 5 bases and J gave up 2 bases, with 7 bases separating them. CDR3 length: 14 residues. The germline V gene has CDR1 MNHEY and CDR2 SVGAGI. CDR3 in amino acids: CASSTGTGANVLTF. The CDR3 coding sequence is TGTGCCAGCAGTACAGGTACTGGGGCCAACGTCCTGACTTTC.

The V call is TRBV18, the J call TRBJ2-1; 12 positions match TRBD2. The length of the CDR3 is 18 residues. Trimming removed 6 bases from V and 9 bases from J; junction bases left unmatched: 18. Germline V CDR1 and CDR2: KGHSH, LQKENI. CDR3 loop: CASSRGPMASGGAGEQFF. CDR3 in DNA: TGTGCCAGCTCCCGAGGGCCGATGGCTAGCGGGGGGGCCGGTGAGCAGTTCTTC. The complete variable domain, with remaining parts taken from reference TRBV18 and TRBJ2-1, reads NAGVMQNPRHLVRRRGQEARLRCSPMKGHSHVYWYRQLPEEGLKFMVYLQKENIIDESGMPKERFSAEFPKEGPSILRIQQVVRGDSAAYFCASSRGPMASGGAGEQFFGPGTRLTVL.

The V call is TRBV28, the J call TRBJ1-1, with D perhaps TRBD1 (6 bases). V was clipped by 6 bases and J by 2 bases, with 22 bases between them. Germline V gene data show CDR1 as MDHEN and CDR2 as SYDVKM. The CDR3 loop spans 17 amino acids. The CDR3 reads CASRALQGPLANTEAFF. CDR3 sequence (DNA): TGTGCCAGCAGGGCCTTACAGGGACCTTTGGCCAACACTGAAGCTTTCTTT.

The chain employs TRBV9 and TRBJ2-2, with D hard to call. Trimming left V 2 bases short and J 8 bases short, with 10 bases between. This CDR3 contains 13 residues. The germline V gene encodes CDR1 SGDLS and CDR2 YYNGEE. This CDR3 is CASSVNSLGELFF. As DNA, the CDR3 is TGTGCCAGCAGCGTCAACTCTTTAGGGGAGCTGTTTTTT.

V gene TRBV6-2 or TRBV6-3 combines with J gene TRBJ1-1; D is perhaps TRBD1 (5 bases). V was cut by 4 bases and J by 3 bases, with 15 bases left in between. CDR1 is MNHEY and CDR2 is SVGEGT in the germline V gene. The CDR3 totals 15 residues. CDR3 sequence reads: CASSFDSGQYTEAFF. DNA for the CDR3: TGTGCCAGCAGTTTTGACAGCGGGCAATACACTGAAGCTTTCTTT.

The gene calls are TRBV5-1 and TRBJ2-3, with D perhaps TRBD2 (6 bases). The CDR3 has 16 amino acids. The germline V gene encodes CDR1 SGHRS and CDR2 YFSETQ. Trimming removed 0 bases at V and 0 bases at J, with 11 bases between. For the CDR3, the DNA is TGCGCCAGCAGCTTGGGTGGGGGAGGAAGCACAGATACGCAGTATTTT. Translating gives CASSLGGGGSTDTQYF.

This clone was observed once. V usage is TRBV6-4 and J usage is TRBJ2-3; TRBD2 aligns across 9 bases. Trimming at V came to 5 bases and at J to 2 bases, leaving 5 bases not matched to a gene. CDR1 MRHNA and CDR2 SNTAGT come from the germline V gene. The CDR3 runs to 15 residues. The CDR3 bases are TGTGCCAGCAGTTTAGCGGGGGCCCCCACAGATACGCAGTATTTT. Protein sequence: CASSLAGAPTDTQYF.

This clone was observed a handful of times. The chain links TRBV30 to TRBJ1-1; a possible D gene is TRBD1 (6 bases). V lost 2 bases, J lost 5 bases, and 12 bases lay in between. The CDR3 covers 13 residues. Germline CDR1 GTSNPN, CDR2 SVGIG (reference sequence). CDR3 sequence reads: CAWSLQGRTEAFF. CDR3 DNA: TGTGCCTGGAGTCTTCAGGGGAGAACTGAAGCTTTCTTT.

The rearrangement links TRBV11-3 to TRBJ2-7, with TRBD1 as a possible D gene (6 bases). The CDR3 consists of 14 residues. Trimming took 4 bases from V and 2 from J, leaving 12 bases between them. Germline-derived CDR1 and CDR2 are SGHNT and YENEEA. CDR3 loop: CASSSPTGPYEQYV. CDR3 bases: TGTGCCAGCAGCTCCCCGACAGGCCCCTACGAGCAGTACGTC.

The rearrangement uses TRBV4-1 and TRBJ1-1, with a tentative D call TRBD1 (5 bases). Germline-derived CDR1 and CDR2 are MGHRA and YSYEKL. The CDR3 covers 15 residues. The V end lost 1 base, the J end lost 2 bases, and 11 bases lay between the germline ends. The CDR3 DNA reads TGCGCCAGCAGCCAAGCCCAGACAGCTAACACTGAAGCTTTCTTT. The encoded protein is CASSQAQTANTEAFF.

This clone was counted only a few times. A read error may account for a junction end that differs from germline. The chain has TRBV7-7 and TRBJ1-5; no definite D call. CDR1 is SSHAT, CDR2 FNYEAQ, per germline (reference sequence). The CDR3 contains 15 residues. DNA of the CDR3: TGTGCTAGCAGCTTAGCGTTACTGCACCTCGGCGGGCAGCATTTT. Amino acids: CASSLALLHLGGQHF.

This chain uses TRBV7-9 with TRBJ1-4, with D hard to call. This CDR3 comprises 15 residues. The germline gives CDR1 SEHNR, CDR2 FQNEAQ (reference sequence). The V end lost 4 bases, the J end lost 8 bases, and 17 bases lay between the germline ends. The CDR3 reads CASSYRSGVSEKLFF. Written as DNA, the CDR3 is TGTGCCAGCAGCTACCGATCCGGGGTGAGCGAAAAACTGTTTTTT. Full variable domain (missing parts from reference TRBV7-9 and TRBJ1-4): DTGVSQNPRHKITKRGQNVTFRCDPISEHNRLYWYRQTLGQGPEFLTYFQNEAQLEKSRLLSDRFSAERPKGSFSTLEIQRTEQGDSAMYLCASSYRSGVSEKLFFGSGTQLSVL.

V gene TRBV28 combines with J gene TRBJ2-7, with 8 bases that match TRBD2. The germline V gene has CDR1 MDHEN and CDR2 SYDVKM. The trim removed 7 bases at V and 0 bases at J, leaving 8 bases unmatched. The CDR3 runs to 15 residues. This CDR3 reads CASTAGGGSSYEQYV. The CDR3 nucleotides are TGTGCCAGCACCGCCGGCGGGGGGAGCTCCTACGAGCAGTACGTC.

The chain carries TRBV9 and TRBJ2-2; TRBD1 is a possible D gene (5 bases). Trimming removed 0 bases at V and 7 bases at J, with 10 bases between. Germline V gene sequence: CDR1 SGDLS, CDR2 YYNGEE. The CDR3 runs 14 residues. In DNA form, the CDR3 reads TGTGCCAGCAGCGTAGAGGGGCGGAGCGGGGAGCTGTTTTTT. Protein product: CASSVEGRSGELFF.

The chain uses TRBV5-4 and TRBJ2-2; the D gene is possibly TRBD2 (6 bases). The V end lost 4 bases, the J end lost 8 bases, and 15 bases lay between the germline ends. This CDR3 region has 14 residues. CDR1 SGHNT and CDR2 YYREEE come from the germline V gene (reference sequence). CDR3 loop: CASSRFGGSGELFF. As DNA, the CDR3 is TGTGCCAGCAGCCGTTTCGGGGGATCGGGGGAGCTGTTTTTT.

This clone came up a few times. The J gene is TRBJ2-3, the V gene TRBV19; 8 bases align to TRBD1. CDR1 and CDR2 (germline): LNHDA, SQIVND (reference sequence). The trim removed 3 bases at V and 1 base at J, leaving 6 bases unmatched. The CDR3 consists of 16 residues. The CDR3: CASSIQGASGTDTQYF. CDR3 DNA sequence: TGTGCCAGTAGTATCCAGGGGGCGAGTGGCACAGATACGCAGTATTTT.

This chain joins TRBV7-2 and TRBJ2-7; possible D gene TRBD1, 7 bases. CDR1 SGHTA and CDR2 FQGNSA come from the germline V gene. The CDR3 consists of 15 residues. V lost 1 base and J lost 1, with 11 bases in between. The CDR3 here is CASSLGGDSSYEQYV. CDR3 DNA sequence: TGTGCCAGCAGCTTAGGGGGGGACAGTTCCTACGAGCAGTACGTC.

This clone was counted once. The genes are TRBV7-2 and TRBJ2-1, with 8 positions matching TRBD2. This CDR3 contains 15 residues. From germline, CDR1 is SGHTA and CDR2 FQGNSA. V gave up 2 bases and J gave up 3 bases; unmatched junction bases: 3. The DNA for the CDR3 is TGTGCCAGCAGCTTATGGGCGGGGGGCTACAATGAGCAGTTCTTC. This translates into CASSLWAGGYNEQFF.

V and J are TRBV11-2 and TRBJ1-6; D is perhaps TRBD1 (6 bases). The CDR3 extends over 17 amino acids. Germline CDR1 and CDR2: SGHAT and FQNNGV. The V gene lost 2 bases and the J gene lost 7 bases, with 18 bases spanning the gap. DNA for the CDR3: TGTGCCAGCAGCTTAACGGTTGGATCCAGGGGAAATTCACCCCTCCACTTT. Translating gives CASSLTVGSRGNSPLHF.

V is TRBV9 and J is TRBJ1-1, with D possibly matching TRBD1 (6 bases). The germline V gene encodes CDR1 SGDLS and CDR2 YYNGEE. V was pared by 4 bases and J by 5 bases, with 18 bases between. This CDR3 has 15 residues. The CDR3 DNA follows: TGTGCCAGCAGCCCCACGGACAGATGGGGGACTGAAGCTTTCTTT. This sequence encodes CASSPTDRWGTEAFF.

The J gene is TRBJ2-7, the V gene TRBV28; tentatively, D is TRBD1 (6 bases). Germline lookup yields CDR1 MDHEN and CDR2 SYDVKM. The CDR3 has 14 amino acids. Deletions cut 6 bases from V and 0 bases from J, with 12 bases between. The CDR3 protein is CASSPETGSYEQYV. CDR3 bases: TGTGCCAGCAGCCCGGAGACAGGCTCCTACGAGCAGTACGTC.

The rearrangement links TRBV9 to TRBJ2-1, with TRBD2 matching 14 bases. Germline CDR1 reads SGDLS; CDR2 reads YYNGEE. The CDR3 extends over 15 amino acids. Trimming cost V 3 bases and J 6 bases; bases outside gene matches: 2. The CDR3: CASSATSGGANEQFF. Here the CDR3 DNA reads TGTGCCAGCAGCGCGACTAGCGGGGGGGCCAATGAGCAGTTCTTC.

The rearrangement uses TRBV28 and TRBJ1-1; the D is unclear. This CDR3 has 13 residues. Germline assignment: CDR1 MDHEN and CDR2 SYDVKM. V lost 6 bases and J 9 bases, leaving 17 bases between the germline ends. The CDR3 reads CASSPPSTEKAFF. For the CDR3, the DNA is TGTGCCAGCAGCCCCCCCTCGACGGAGAAAGCTTTCTTT.

About this clone: This CDR3 is also generated by other DNA sequences in the sample. The V and J genes are TRBV12-3 or TRBV12-4 and TRBJ2-7, with D uncertain. Trimming removed 1 base from V and 4 bases from J, with 8 bases in between. This CDR3 comprises 13 residues. CDR3 sequence: CASSLGGTYEQYV. CDR3 sequence (DNA): TGTGCCAGCAGTTTAGGAGGAACATACGAGCAGTACGTC.